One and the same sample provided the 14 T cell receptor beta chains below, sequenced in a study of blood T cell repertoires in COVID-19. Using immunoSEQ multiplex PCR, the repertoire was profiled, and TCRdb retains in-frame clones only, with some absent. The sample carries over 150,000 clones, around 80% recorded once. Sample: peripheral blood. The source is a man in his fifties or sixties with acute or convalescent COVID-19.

The CDR3 region is CASSLEVTGGREQYF. The CDR3 DNA follows: TGTGCCAGCAGCTTAGAGGTGACAGGGGGCCGAGAGCAGTACTTC. This sequence joins TRBV7-2 and TRBJ2-7; 10 bases match TRBD1. V was clipped by 1 base and J by 7 bases; unmatched bases: 7. In germline, CDR1 is SGHTA, CDR2 FQGNSA. The CDR3 totals 15 residues. The full variable domain, rest sourced from reference TRBV7-2 and TRBJ2-7, is GAGVSQSPSNKVTEKGKDVELRCDPISGHTALYWYRQSLGQGLEFLIYFQGNSAPDKSGLPSDRFSAERTGGSVSTLTIQRTQQEDSAVYLCASSLEVTGGREQYFGPGTRLTVT.

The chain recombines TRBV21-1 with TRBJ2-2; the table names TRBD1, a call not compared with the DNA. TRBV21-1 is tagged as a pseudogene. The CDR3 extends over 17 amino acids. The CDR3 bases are TGTGCCACCCTTAAAGGGACAGGGCGTTCGAACACCGGGGAGCTGTTTTTT. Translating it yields CATLKGTGRSNTGELFF.

The CDR3 nucleotides read TGCGCCAGCAGCTTAGGGACAGAGAATACTGAAGCTTTCTTT. It encodes CASSLGTENTEAFF. The chain has TRBV5-1 and TRBJ1-1, with 7 bases that match TRBD1. Per germline, CDR1 SGHRS and CDR2 YFSETQ. V was pared by 2 bases and J by 5 bases, with 6 bases of the junction left unmatched. The CDR3 runs 14 residues.

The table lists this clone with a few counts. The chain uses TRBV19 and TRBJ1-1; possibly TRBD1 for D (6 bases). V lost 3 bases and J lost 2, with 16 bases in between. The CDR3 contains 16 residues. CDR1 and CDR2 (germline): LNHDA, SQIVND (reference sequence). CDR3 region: CASSIEAGAINTEAFF. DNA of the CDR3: TGTGCCAGTAGTATCGAGGCAGGGGCCATCAACACTGAAGCTTTCTTT.

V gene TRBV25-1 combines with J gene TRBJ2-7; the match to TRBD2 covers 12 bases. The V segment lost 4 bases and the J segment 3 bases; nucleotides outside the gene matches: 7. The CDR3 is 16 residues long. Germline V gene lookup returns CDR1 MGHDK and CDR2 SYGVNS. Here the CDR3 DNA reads TGTGCCAGCAGTGCACTAGCGGGGGGCCTTCACTACGAGCAGTACTTC. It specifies CASSALAGGLHYEQYF.

DNA for the CDR3: TGCGCCACCCAACAGGGATGGGGAAAAGCGCCTGAAGCTTTCTTT. Encoded protein: CATQQGWGKAPEAFF. The V gene is TRBV10-2, the J gene TRBJ1-1; the D gene is possibly TRBD1 (6 bases). Germline assignment: CDR1 WSHSY and CDR2 SAAADI. The CDR3 runs to 15 residues. Trimming stripped 10 bases from V and 6 bases from J, with 24 bases between.

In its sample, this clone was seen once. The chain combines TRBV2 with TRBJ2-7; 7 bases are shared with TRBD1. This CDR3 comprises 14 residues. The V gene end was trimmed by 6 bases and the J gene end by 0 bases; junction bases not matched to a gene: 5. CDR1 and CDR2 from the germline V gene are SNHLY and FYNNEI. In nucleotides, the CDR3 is TGTGCCAGCAGGGCCCGGGACAGCTCCTACGAGCAGTACTTC. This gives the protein CASRARDSSYEQYF.

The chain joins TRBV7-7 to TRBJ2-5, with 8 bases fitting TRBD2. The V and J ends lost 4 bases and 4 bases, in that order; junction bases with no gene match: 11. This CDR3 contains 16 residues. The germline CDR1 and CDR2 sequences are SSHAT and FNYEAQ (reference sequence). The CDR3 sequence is CASSSTSGFGVETQYF. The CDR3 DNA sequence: TGTGCCAGCAGCTCAACTAGCGGTTTTGGAGTAGAGACCCAGTACTTC.

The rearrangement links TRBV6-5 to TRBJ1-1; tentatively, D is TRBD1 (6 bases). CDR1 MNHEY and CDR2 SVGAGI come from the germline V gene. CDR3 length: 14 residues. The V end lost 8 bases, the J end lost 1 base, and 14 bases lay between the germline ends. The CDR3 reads CASSLQGQNTEAFF. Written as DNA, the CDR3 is TGTGCCAGCTCTCTCCAGGGACAGAACACTGAAGCTTTCTTT.

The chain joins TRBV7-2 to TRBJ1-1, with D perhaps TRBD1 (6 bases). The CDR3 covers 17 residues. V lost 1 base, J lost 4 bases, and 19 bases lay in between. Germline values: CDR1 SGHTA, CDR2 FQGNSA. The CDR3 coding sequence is TGTGCCAGCAGCTTAGGTTTAGACAGGCTATCGAGCACTGAAGCTTTCTTT. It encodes CASSLGLDRLSSTEAFF.

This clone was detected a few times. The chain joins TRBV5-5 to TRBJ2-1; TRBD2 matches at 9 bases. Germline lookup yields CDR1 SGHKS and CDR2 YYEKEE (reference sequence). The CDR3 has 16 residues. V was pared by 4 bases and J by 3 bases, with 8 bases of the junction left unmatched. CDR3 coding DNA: TGTGCCAGCAGCACCACCAGCGGGGGGTACTACAATGAGCAGTTCTTC. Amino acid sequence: CASSTTSGGYYNEQFF.

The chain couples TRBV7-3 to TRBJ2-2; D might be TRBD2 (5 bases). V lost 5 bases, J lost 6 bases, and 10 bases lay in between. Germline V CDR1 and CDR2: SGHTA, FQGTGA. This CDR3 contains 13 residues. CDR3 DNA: TGTGCCAGCAGCCTCTCGGGGTCCGGGGAGCTGTTTTTT. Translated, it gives CASSLSGSGELFF. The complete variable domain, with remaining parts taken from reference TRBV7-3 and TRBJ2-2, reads GAGVSQTPSNKVTEKGKYVELRCDPISGHTALYWYRQSLGQGPEFLIYFQGTGAADDSGLPNDRFFAVRPEGSVSTLKIQRTERGDSAVYLCASSLSGSGELFFGEGSRLTVL.

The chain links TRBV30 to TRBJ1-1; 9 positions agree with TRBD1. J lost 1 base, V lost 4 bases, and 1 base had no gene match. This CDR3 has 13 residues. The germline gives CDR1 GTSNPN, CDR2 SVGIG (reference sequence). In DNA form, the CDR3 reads TGTGCCTGGACGGGACAGGGGAACACTGAAGCTTTCTTT. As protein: CAWTGQGNTEAFF. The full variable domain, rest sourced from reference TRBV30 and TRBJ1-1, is SQTIHQWPATLVQPVGSPLSLECTVEGTSNPNLYWYRQAAGRGLQLLFYSVGIGQISSEVPQNLSASRPQDRQFILSSKKLLLSDSGFYLCAWTGQGNTEAFFGQGTRLTVV.

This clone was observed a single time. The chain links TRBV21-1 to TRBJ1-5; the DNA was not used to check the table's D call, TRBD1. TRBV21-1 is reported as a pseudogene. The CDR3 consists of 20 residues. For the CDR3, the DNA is TGTGCCAGCAGCCGCCCCAACAGGGGGCCCAAGGTGGGAAACAATCAGCCCCAGCATTTT. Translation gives CASSRPNRGPKVGNNQPQHF.